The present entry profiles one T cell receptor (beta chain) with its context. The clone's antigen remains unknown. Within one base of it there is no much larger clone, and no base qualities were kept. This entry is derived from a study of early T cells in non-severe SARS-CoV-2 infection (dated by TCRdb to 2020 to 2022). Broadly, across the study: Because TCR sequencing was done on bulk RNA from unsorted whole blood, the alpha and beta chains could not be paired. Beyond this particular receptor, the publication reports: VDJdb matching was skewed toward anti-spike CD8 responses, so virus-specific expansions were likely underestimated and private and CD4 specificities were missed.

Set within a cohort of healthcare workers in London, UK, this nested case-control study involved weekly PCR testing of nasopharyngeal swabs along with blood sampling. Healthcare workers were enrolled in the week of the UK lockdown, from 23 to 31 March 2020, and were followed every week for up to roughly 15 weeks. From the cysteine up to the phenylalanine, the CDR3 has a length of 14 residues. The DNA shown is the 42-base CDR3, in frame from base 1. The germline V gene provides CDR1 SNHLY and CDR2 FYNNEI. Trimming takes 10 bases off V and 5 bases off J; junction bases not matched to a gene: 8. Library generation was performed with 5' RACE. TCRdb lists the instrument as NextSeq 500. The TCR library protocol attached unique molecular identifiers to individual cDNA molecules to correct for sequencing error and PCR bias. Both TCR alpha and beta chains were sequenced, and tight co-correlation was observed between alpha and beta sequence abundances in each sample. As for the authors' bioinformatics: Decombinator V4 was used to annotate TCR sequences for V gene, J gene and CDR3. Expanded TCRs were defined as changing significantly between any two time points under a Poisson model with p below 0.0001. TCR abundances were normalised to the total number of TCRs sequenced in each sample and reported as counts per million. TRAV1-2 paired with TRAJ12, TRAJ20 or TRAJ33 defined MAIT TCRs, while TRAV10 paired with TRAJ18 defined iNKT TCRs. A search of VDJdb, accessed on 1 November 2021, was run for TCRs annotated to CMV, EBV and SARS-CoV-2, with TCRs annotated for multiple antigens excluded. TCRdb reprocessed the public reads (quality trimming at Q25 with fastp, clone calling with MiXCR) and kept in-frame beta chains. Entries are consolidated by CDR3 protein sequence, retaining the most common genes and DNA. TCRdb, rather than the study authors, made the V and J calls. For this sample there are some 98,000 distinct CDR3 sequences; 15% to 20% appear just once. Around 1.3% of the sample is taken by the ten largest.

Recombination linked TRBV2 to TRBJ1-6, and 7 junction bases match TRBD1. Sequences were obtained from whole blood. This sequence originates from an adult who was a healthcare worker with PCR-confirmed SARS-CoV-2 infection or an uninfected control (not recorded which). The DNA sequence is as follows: TGTGCCAAGTGGGACAGAGACCATAATTCACCCCTCCACTTT. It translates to CAKWDRDHNSPLHF.